The TCR beta chain described here comes from a study of blood T cell repertoires in COVID-19. Germline V gives CDR1 MNHEY, CDR2 SVGAGI. Trimming stripped 6 bases from V and 3 bases from J, with 18 bases between. The CDR3 loop spans 15 amino acids. The protocol was immunoSEQ multiplex PCR, while the TCRdb copy is restricted to in-frame clones and leaves out a portion. The sample lists around 67,000 clones, about 80% occurring once. This clone appeared a single time. The sequence was collected from a man older than 75 with active COVID-19. Specimen: peripheral blood. The rearrangement uses TRBV6-5 and TRBJ2-7; D is possibly TRBD1 (6 bases). The CDR3 DNA reads TGTGCCAGCAGGCCTCGTGTGGGGGCCGGCTACGAGCAGTACTTC. Protein: CASRPRVGAGYEQYF.